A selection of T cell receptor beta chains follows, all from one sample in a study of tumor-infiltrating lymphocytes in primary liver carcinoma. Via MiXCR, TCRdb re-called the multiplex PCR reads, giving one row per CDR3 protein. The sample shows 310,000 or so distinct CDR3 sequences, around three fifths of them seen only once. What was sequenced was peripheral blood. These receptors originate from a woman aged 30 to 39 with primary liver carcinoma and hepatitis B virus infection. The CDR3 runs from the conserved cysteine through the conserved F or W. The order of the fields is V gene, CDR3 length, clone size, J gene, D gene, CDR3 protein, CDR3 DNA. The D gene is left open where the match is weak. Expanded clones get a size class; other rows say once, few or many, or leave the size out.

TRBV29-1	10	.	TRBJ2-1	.	CSVDSDEQFF	TGCAGCGTTGATTCCGATGAGCAGTTCTTC
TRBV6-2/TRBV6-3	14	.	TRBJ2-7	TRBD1	CVSSWGQGLYEQYF	TGTGTCAGCAGTTGGGGACAGGGGCTCTACGAGCAGTACTTC
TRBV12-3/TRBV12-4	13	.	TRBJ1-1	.	CASRPQENTEAFF	TGTGCCAGCAGACCTCAAGAGAACACTGAAGCTTTCTTT
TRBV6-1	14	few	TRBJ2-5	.	CASSLRGFQETQYF	TGTGCCAGCAGTCTCAGGGGATTTCAAGAGACCCAGTACTTC
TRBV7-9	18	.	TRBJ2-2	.	CASSLRGAGTQNTGELFF	TGTGCCAGCAGCTTACGGGGGGCAGGGACACAGAACACCGGGGAGCTGTTTTTT
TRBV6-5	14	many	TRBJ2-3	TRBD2	CASRVGAGGSTQYF	TGTGCCAGCAGGGTAGGGGCCGGGGGGTCTACGCAGTATTTT
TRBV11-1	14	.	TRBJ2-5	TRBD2	CTSSPRLAGETQYF	TGTACCAGCAGCCCCAGACTAGCGGGGGAGACACAGTACTTC
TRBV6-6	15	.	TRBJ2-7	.	CASSYPYEGPYGQYF	TGTGCCAGCAGTTACCCCTATGAGGGGCCCTACGGGCAGTACTTC
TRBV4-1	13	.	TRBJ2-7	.	CASAAGHSYEQYF	TGCGCCAGCGCGGCGGGACACTCCTACGAGCAGTACTTC
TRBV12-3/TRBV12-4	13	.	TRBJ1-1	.	CASSFPGPVDAFF	TGTGCCAGCAGTTTCCCGGGCCCAGTGGATGCTTTCTTT